The clone carrying this T cell receptor beta chain was recorded at least ten times. No antigen is known for it. Germline V gives CDR1 KGHSH, CDR2 LQKENI. The CDR3 runs 13 residues. Trimming pared 1 base from V and 1 base from J, leaving 3 bases between. The time point: newly diagnosed GD, antithyroid drugs for less than 3 months. Following extraction of RNA from PBMCs, that RNA was used to make the TCR library. The sample is drawn from a study of regulatory T cells in long-lasting Graves disease. Study information: The study enrolled newly diagnosed Graves' patients on antithyroid drugs under 3 months.

The authors built TCR beta libraries using iRepertoire HTBI primers and Arm-PCR of CDR3 regions. TCRdb re-analysed the multiplex PCR reads in MiXCR, keeping a single row per CDR3 protein. The data hold around 250,000 distinct CDR3 sequences, with under 20% observed a single time. Study-wide findings and caveats: It was in persistent disease that TRBV28, TRBJ1-2 and TRBJ2-5 were favored.

These sequences were also reported in another study, on T cells in Graves' hyperthyroidism and ophthalmopathy. Turning to that study: Blood also contained most expanded thyroid clonotypes above 0.001.

The input for sequencing was peripheral blood mononuclear cells (PBMCs), taken at new diagnosis, from a patient treated with antithyroid drugs. The TCR sequence derives from a woman aged 25 to 39 with Graves disease. This chain joins TRBV18 and TRBJ2-3; D gene unclear. This CDR3 is CASSPQGTDTQYF. For the CDR3, the DNA is TGTGCCAGCTCACCACAAGGCACAGATACGCAGTATTTT.